This T cell receptor beta chain was sequenced for a study of cytomegalovirus exposure and HLA in healthy donors. The CDR3 is made up of 16 amino acids. Trimming at V came to 4 bases and at J to 6 bases, leaving 13 bases not matched to a gene. Germline CDR1 is SGDLS and CDR2 is YYNGEE. The PCR employed 60 Vbeta primers together with 13 Jbeta primers. Method: immunoSEQ multiplex PCR; TCRdb's copy keeps in-frame clones and lacks some. The data hold 110,000 to 150,000 clones, with approximately 70% observed a single time. The clonotype comes from a woman aged 60-70 years in good health and CMV-seropositive. J is TRBJ2-3 and V is TRBV9, with 8 nucleotides matching TRBD2. Sequences were obtained from PBMCs. CDR3 in amino acids: CASSLSGILQSDTQYF. CDR3 sequence (DNA): TGTGCCAGCAGCCTTAGCGGGATCCTCCAGTCGGATACGCAGTATTTT.